Following are 3 T cell receptor beta chains from one sample sequenced in a study of shared T cell receptors in the human thymus listed by TCRdb under 2021. Library preparation used the immunoSEQ multiplex PCR assay. Sourced from immuneACCESS, this table was stored by TCRdb with only in-frame sequences that have V and J called. A share of the clones is absent; for the studies checked, an unresolved V gene accounts for under half, and the remainder has no known explanation. This sample comprises approximately 580,000 clones, 78% of them detected only once. The ten biggest clones cover about 0.013% of the sample. These sequences were also reported in another study, on human thymus T cells.

The sequencing input was thymocytes. These receptors all stem from a boy in the first two years of life with a congenital heart defect. Donor details come from another sample of the same person, matched by shared clones.

Regarding this clone: This same CDR3 is encoded by further DNA sequences in the sample. This chain connects TRBV20-1 to TRBJ2-3, with D uncertain. CDR1 is DFQATT, CDR2 SNEGSKA, per germline (reference sequence). The CDR3 length is 11 residues. V lost 6 bases and J lost 0, with 4 bases in between. The CDR3 bases are TGCAGTGCCCTGAGCACAGATACGCAGTATTTT. The encoded protein is CSALSTDTQYF.

The table lists this clone with a few counts. The chain links TRBV12-2 to TRBJ2-7; the table's D call, TRBD1, was not checked against the DNA. TRBV12-2 is noted as a pseudogene. This CDR3 is 16 amino acids long. CDR3 DNA: TGTGCAAGTCGCTTAGCTTGGAGGGACAGCCCCTACGAGCAGTACTTC. It encodes CASRLAWRDSPYEQYF.

The J gene is TRBJ2-2, the V gene TRBV2; a weak D match, TRBD2 (6 bases). In germline, CDR1 is SNHLY, CDR2 FYNNEI. V lost 6 bases to trimming and J lost 6 bases, with 20 bases between them. The CDR3 extends over 16 amino acids. The CDR3 sequence is CASRAPGAHFAGELFF. The CDR3 nucleotides read TGTGCCAGCAGGGCCCCGGGAGCCCATTTTGCCGGGGAGCTGTTTTTT.